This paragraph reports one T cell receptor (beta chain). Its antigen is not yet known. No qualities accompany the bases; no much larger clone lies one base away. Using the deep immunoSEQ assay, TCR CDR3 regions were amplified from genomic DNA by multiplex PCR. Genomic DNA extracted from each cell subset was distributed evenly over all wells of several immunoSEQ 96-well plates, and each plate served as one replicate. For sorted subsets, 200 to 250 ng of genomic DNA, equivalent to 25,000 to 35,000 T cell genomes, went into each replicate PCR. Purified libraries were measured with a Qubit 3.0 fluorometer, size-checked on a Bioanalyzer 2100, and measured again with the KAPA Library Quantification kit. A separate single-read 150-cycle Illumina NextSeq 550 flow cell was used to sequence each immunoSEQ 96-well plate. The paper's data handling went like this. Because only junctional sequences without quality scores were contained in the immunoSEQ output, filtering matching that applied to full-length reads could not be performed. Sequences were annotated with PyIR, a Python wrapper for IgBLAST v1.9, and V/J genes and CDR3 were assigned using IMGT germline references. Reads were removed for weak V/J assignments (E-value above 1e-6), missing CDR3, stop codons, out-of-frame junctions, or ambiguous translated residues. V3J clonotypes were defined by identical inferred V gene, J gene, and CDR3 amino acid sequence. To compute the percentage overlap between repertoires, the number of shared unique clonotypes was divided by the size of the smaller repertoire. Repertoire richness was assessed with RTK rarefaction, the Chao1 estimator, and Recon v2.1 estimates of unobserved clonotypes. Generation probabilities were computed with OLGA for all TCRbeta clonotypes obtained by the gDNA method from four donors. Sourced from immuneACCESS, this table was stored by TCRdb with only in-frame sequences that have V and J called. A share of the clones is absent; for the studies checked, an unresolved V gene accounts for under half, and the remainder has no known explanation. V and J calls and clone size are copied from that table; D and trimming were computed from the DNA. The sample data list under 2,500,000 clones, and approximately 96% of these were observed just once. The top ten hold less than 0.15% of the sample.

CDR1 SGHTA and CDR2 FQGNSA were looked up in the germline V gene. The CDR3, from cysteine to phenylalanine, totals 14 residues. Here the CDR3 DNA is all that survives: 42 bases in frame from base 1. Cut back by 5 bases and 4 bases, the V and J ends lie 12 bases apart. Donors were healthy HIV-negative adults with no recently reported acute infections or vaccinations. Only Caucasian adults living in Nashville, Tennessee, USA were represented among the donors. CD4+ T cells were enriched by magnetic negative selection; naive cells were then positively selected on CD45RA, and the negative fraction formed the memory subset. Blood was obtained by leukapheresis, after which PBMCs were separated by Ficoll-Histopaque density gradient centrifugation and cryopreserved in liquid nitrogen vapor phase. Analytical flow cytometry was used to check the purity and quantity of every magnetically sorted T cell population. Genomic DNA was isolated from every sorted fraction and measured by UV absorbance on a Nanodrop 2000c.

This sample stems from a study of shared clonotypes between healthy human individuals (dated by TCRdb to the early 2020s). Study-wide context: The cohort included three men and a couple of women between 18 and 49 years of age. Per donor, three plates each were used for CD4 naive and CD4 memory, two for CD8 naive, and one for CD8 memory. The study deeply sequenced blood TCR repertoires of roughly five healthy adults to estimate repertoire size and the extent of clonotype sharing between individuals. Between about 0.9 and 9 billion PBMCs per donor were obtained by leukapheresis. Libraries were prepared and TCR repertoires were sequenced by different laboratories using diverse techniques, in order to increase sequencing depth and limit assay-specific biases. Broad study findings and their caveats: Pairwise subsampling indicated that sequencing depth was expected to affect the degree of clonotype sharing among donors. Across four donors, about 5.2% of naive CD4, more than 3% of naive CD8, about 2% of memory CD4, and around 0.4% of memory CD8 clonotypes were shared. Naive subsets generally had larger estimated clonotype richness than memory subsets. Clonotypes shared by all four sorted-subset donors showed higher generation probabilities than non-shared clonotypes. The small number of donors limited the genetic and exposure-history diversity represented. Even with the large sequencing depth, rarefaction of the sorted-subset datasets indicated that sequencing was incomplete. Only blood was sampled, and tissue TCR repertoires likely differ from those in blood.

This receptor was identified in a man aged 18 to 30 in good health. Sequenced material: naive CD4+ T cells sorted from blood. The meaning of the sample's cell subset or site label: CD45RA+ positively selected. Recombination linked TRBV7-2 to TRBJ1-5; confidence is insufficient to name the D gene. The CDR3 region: CASSRGQTNQPQHF. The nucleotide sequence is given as TGTGCCAGCAGCCGCGGGCAGACTAATCAGCCCCAGCATTTT.